The 32 T cell receptor beta chains below were found in one sample sequenced in a study of cytomegalovirus exposure and HLA in healthy donors. PCR employed 60 Vbeta and 13 Jbeta primers. The data were produced by immunoSEQ multiplex PCR, yet TCRdb's version contains in-frame clones alone and is incomplete. This sample has around 140,000 clones, with around 78% found just once. The sample was PBMCs. Receptor source: a female donor in good health and CMV-seropositive.

The rearrangement joins TRBV5-1 to TRBJ1-6; 10 bases fit TRBD1. Unmatched junction bases numbered 2, after V lost 1 base and J lost 1 base. The germline V gene has CDR1 SGHRS and CDR2 YFSETQ. This CDR3 spans 17 amino acids. The CDR3 is CASSLRDRGSYNSPLHF. In DNA form, the CDR3 reads TGCGCCAGCAGCTTGAGGGACAGGGGATCCTATAATTCACCCCTCCACTTT.

This sequence joins TRBV5-1 and TRBJ2-7; 12 nucleotides match TRBD2. After removal of 4 bases from V and 3 bases from J, the junction contained 2 bases not matched to a gene. The CDR3 contains 14 residues. Germline loops: CDR1 SGHRS, CDR2 YFSETQ. The CDR3 coding sequence is TGCGCCAGCAGCATACTAGCGGGAGGCTACGAGCAGTACTTC. As protein: CASSILAGGYEQYF.

V usage is TRBV4-1 and J usage is TRBJ2-5, with 9 bases that match TRBD2. Germline CDR1 reads MGHRA; CDR2 reads YSYEKL. Losses at the gene ends were 0 bases for V and 4 bases for J; bases not matched to a gene: 9. The CDR3 has 17 residues. CDR3 sequence: CASSQDPGASGVETQYF. As DNA, the CDR3 is TGCGCCAGCAGCCAAGACCCCGGGGCTAGCGGGGTAGAGACCCAGTACTTC.

This rearrangement joins TRBV4-1 to TRBJ1-5, with 8 bases lining up with TRBD1. The V gene end was trimmed by 2 bases and the J gene end by 4 bases; junction bases not matched to a gene: 1. The CDR3 is 14 amino acids. Germline lookup yields CDR1 MGHRA and CDR2 YSYEKL. Here the CDR3 reads CASSQRQGNQPQHF. The CDR3 DNA is TGCGCCAGCAGCCAACGACAGGGGAATCAGCCCCAGCATTTT.

This chain links TRBV4-1 with TRBJ2-3, with D maybe TRBD2 (5 bases). Trimming shortened V by 5 bases and J by 3 bases, and 12 bases separated the two germline ends. Per the germline V gene, CDR1 is MGHRA and CDR2 is YSYEKL. The CDR3 contains 14 residues. CDR3 protein: CASSTGSGTDTQYF. CDR3 nucleotides: TGCGCCAGCAGCACGGGGAGCGGTACAGATACGCAGTATTTT.

The chain links TRBV2 to TRBJ2-5, with 9 bases aligning to TRBD1. This CDR3 has 15 residues. Germline V gene sequence: CDR1 SNHLY, CDR2 FYNNEI. Germline trimming cut 6 bases from V and 5 bases from J; bases unmatched to any gene: 10. This chain's CDR3 is CASRDSGTGRETQYF. In DNA, the CDR3 is TGTGCCAGCAGGGATTCCGGGACAGGGAGGGAGACCCAGTACTTC.

In its sample, this clone was seen once. The V gene is TRBV5-5, the J gene TRBJ2-5; 10 bases are a match to TRBD1. CDR1 and CDR2 (germline): SGHKS, YYEKEE (reference sequence). The CDR3 contains 16 residues. J was trimmed by 1 base and V by 1 base; bases with no gene match: 4. This CDR3 reads CASSLWDRGLQETQYF. In nucleotides, the CDR3 is TGTGCCAGCAGCTTGTGGGACAGGGGCCTCCAAGAGACCCAGTACTTC.

The rearrangement uses TRBV11-2 and TRBJ2-1; D gene ambiguous. This CDR3 is built from 11 residues. Looked up from germline, CDR1 is SGHAT and CDR2 is FQNNGV. Between the trimmed V and J ends, which lost 5 bases and 4 bases, there was a span of 3 bases. The chain's CDR3 is CASSPYNEQFF. The CDR3 DNA is TGTGCCAGCAGCCCATACAATGAGCAGTTCTTC. The full variable domain, rest sourced from reference TRBV11-2 and TRBJ2-1, is EAGVAQSPRYKIIEKRQSVAFWCNPISGHATLYWYQQILGQGPKLLIQFQNNGVVDDSQLPKDRFSAERLKGVDSTLKIQPAKLEDSAVYLCASSPYNEQFFGPGTRLTVL.

This clone was detected only once. V usage is TRBV29-1 and J usage is TRBJ2-7; perhaps TRBD1 as D (5 bases). The CDR3 has 12 residues. CDR1 and CDR2 from the germline V gene are SQVTM and ANQGSEA. As DNA, the CDR3 is TGCAGTGGGTTGACAGAGTCCTACGAGCAGTACTTC. Encoded protein: CSGLTESYEQYF.

The rearrangement joins TRBV28 to TRBJ2-3; D is uncertain. CDR1 and CDR2 (germline): MDHEN, SYDVKM. There are 12 residues in the CDR3. Trimming stripped 3 bases from V and 8 bases from J, with 9 bases between. The CDR3 nucleotides are TGTGCCAGCAGTTTTCGGCGCGGTACGCAGTATTTT. It codes for CASSFRRGTQYF.

V usage is TRBV9 and J usage is TRBJ2-5; D possibly corresponds to TRBD2 (6 bases). The germline gives CDR1 SGDLS, CDR2 YYNGEE. The CDR3 runs 15 residues. The germline V and J ends were trimmed by 0 bases and 5 bases, with 14 bases remaining between them. The CDR3 coding sequence is TGTGCCAGCAGCGTAGCAGGGAGGATTGGGGAGACCCAGTACTTC. Translated, it gives CASSVAGRIGETQYF.

This clone occurred a few times. J is TRBJ2-5 and V is TRBV6-5; D may be TRBD2 (6 bases). The CDR3 sequence is 12 residues long. Per the germline V gene, CDR1 is MNHEY and CDR2 is SVGAGI. Trimming pared 10 bases from V and 10 bases from J, leaving 19 bases between. CDR3 protein: CATRGKSADQYF. As DNA, the CDR3 is TGTGCCACTCGGGGGAAGAGCGCGGACCAGTACTTC.

Worth noting for this clone: The junction departs from the called germline gene at one end, perhaps through a read error. The chain couples TRBV28 to TRBJ1-4; D not certain. Germline V lookup: CDR1 MDHEN, CDR2 SYDVKM. This CDR3 spans 12 amino acids. The CDR3: CASSLIREKPFF. CDR3 bases: TGTGCCAGCAGTTTAATCCGGGAAAAACCGTTTTTT.

The chain carries TRBV29-1 and TRBJ2-6; TRBD2 might be the D (6 bases). Per germline, CDR1 SQVTM and CDR2 ANQGSEA. CDR3 length: 11 amino acids. CDR3 protein: CAGSGANVLTF. The CDR3 nucleotides read TGCGCGGGGTCTGGGGCCAACGTCCTGACTTTC.

V is TRBV29-1 and J is TRBJ1-4; tentative D call: TRBD1 (5 bases). CDR3 size: 13 residues. Germline assignment: CDR1 SQVTM and CDR2 ANQGSEA. V shed 5 bases and J shed 5 bases, with 12 bases lying between them. CDR3 in amino acids: CSVRGAGNEKLFF. CDR3 sequence (DNA): TGCAGCGTTCGCGGGGCGGGGAATGAAAAACTGTTTTTT.

This clone showed up just a few times. The chain joins TRBV5-1 to TRBJ2-1, with D possibly matching TRBD2 (6 bases). Germline V gene sequence: CDR1 SGHRS, CDR2 YFSETQ. With 3 bases removed from V and 4 bases from J, the gap between germline ends came to 8 bases. This CDR3 has 13 residues. The DNA of the CDR3 is TGCGCCAGCAGCTCCCTAGCGTACAATGAGCAGTTCTTC. This translates into CASSSLAYNEQFF.

V gene TRBV4-2 combines with J gene TRBJ2-7; D gene ambiguous. V lost 0 bases and J lost 1, with 13 bases in between. The V gene's germline CDR1 is LGHNA and CDR2 YNFKEQ. The CDR3 consists of 16 residues. CDR3 bases: TGTGCCAGCAGCCAAGATTGGTCAGGAAATTCCTACGAGCAGTACTTC. It codes for CASSQDWSGNSYEQYF.

This chain uses TRBV6-5 with TRBJ1-5; 7 bases agree with TRBD1. V shed 5 bases, J shed 9 bases, and the junction held 7 bases outside the gene matches. Germline lookup yields CDR1 MNHEY and CDR2 SVGAGI. The CDR3 totals 13 residues. For the CDR3, the DNA is TGTGCCAGCAGTAGCCTACAGGGGAGGCCCCAGCATTTT. Amino acid sequence: CASSSLQGRPQHF.

This chain uses TRBV7-6 with TRBJ2-1, with 7 bases lining up with TRBD2. Germline CDR1 SGHVS, CDR2 FNYEAQ. After removal of 1 base from V and 3 bases from J, the junction contained 6 bases not matched to a gene. This CDR3 is built from 16 residues. CDR3 in amino acids: CASSLESSSGYNEQFF. CDR3 in DNA: TGTGCCAGCAGCTTAGAATCCTCTAGCGGCTACAATGAGCAGTTCTTC.

The chain joins TRBV6-5 to TRBJ2-5, with D perhaps TRBD1 (5 bases). The V gene lost 5 bases and the J gene lost 1 base, with 11 bases spanning the gap. The germline CDR1 and CDR2 sequences are MNHEY and SVGAGI. CDR3 length equals 14 residues. CDR3 residues: CASSPQGPQETQYF. CDR3 nucleotides: TGTGCCAGCAGTCCCCAGGGTCCCCAAGAGACCCAGTACTTC.

A single count supports this clone. The J gene is TRBJ2-5, the V gene TRBV6-5; D uncertain. The CDR3 length is 15 residues. V lost 0 bases, J lost 4 bases, and 12 bases lay in between. Germline-derived CDR1 and CDR2 are MNHEY and SVGAGI. The CDR3 nucleotides read TGTGCCAGCAGTTACTCGAAGATGAGTGGAGAGACCCAGTACTTC. It yields the protein CASSYSKMSGETQYF.

V and J are TRBV7-2 and TRBJ2-1, with D tentatively TRBD2 (6 bases). The V end was cut by 1 base, the J end by 5 bases, with 18 bases between. This CDR3 is built from 17 residues. The V gene's germline CDR1 is SGHTA and CDR2 FQGNSA. The CDR3 DNA sequence: TGTGCCAGCAGCTTAGGGGGAACGGGAGCTTCCAACAATGAGCAGTTCTTC. Amino acids: CASSLGGTGASNNEQFF.

The chain links TRBV5-5 to TRBJ1-5; D may be TRBD1 (5 bases). The V and J ends lost 6 bases and 4 bases respectively, with 17 bases between them. The CDR3 consists of 15 residues. CDR1 and CDR2 (germline): SGHKS, YYEKEE (reference sequence). This CDR3 is CASNSGGYSNQPQHF. The CDR3 DNA reads as TGTGCCAGCAATTCCGGGGGGTACTCAAATCAGCCCCAGCATTTT.

V and J are TRBV30 and TRBJ2-2; a possible D gene is TRBD2 (5 bases). Germline loops: CDR1 GTSNPN, CDR2 SVGIG (reference sequence). The CDR3 is made up of 15 amino acids. V lost 6 bases and J 0 bases, leaving 14 bases between the germline ends. CDR3 coding DNA: TGTGCCTGCATCCGGCGGGCAACGAACACCGGGGAGCTGTTTTTT. This gives the protein CACIRRATNTGELFF. Full variable domain (outside the CDR3, taken from reference TRBV30 and TRBJ2-2): SQTIHQWPATLVQPVGSPLSLECTVEGTSNPNLYWYRQAAGRGLQLLFYSVGIGQISSEVPQNLSASRPQDRQFILSSKKLLLSDSGFYLCACIRRATNTGELFFGEGSRLTVL.

This clone has just a few counts. The chain couples TRBV6-5 to TRBJ2-7; 10 nucleotides agree with TRBD2. Germline V gene data show CDR1 as MNHEY and CDR2 as SVGAGI. The CDR3 consists of 14 residues. J was trimmed by 4 bases and V by 5 bases; bases with no gene match: 5. CDR3 loop: CASSVPSGRYEQYF. CDR3 nucleotide sequence: TGTGCCAGCAGTGTCCCTAGCGGGAGATACGAGCAGTACTTC.

V usage is TRBV6-5 and J usage is TRBJ2-7; TRBD2 matches 8 bases. The CDR3 runs to 15 residues. V lost 6 bases, J lost 12 bases, and 19 bases stayed unmatched. CDR1 and CDR2 (germline): MNHEY, SVGAGI. In DNA form, the CDR3 reads TGTGCCAGCAGAACCGGGGGCGACAAGCGGGAGTTACTGTACTTC. This codes for CASRTGGDKRELLYF.

This chain connects TRBV10-2 to TRBJ1-3; D is unresolved. Trimming stripped 6 bases from V and 4 bases from J, with 16 bases between. In germline, CDR1 is WSHSY, CDR2 SAAADI. The CDR3 covers 15 residues. In nucleotides, the CDR3 is TGCGCCAGCAGGGACTCCCCCGGAGGCGGAAACACCATATATTTT. It encodes CASRDSPGGGNTIYF.

The rearrangement uses TRBV1 and TRBJ2-1; the table's D call, TRBD2, has no DNA check behind it. TRBV1 has pseudogene status. This CDR3 is built from 20 residues. CDR3 amino acids: CTSSQGPGLAGGRGYNEQFF. Here the CDR3 DNA reads TGCACCAGCAGCCAAGGGCCGGGACTAGCGGGGGGCCGGGGCTACAATGAGCAGTTCTTC.

This clone was found a few times. This chain uses TRBV6-6 with TRBJ1-4, with TRBD1 as a possible D gene (6 bases). CDR1 and CDR2 (germline): MNHNY, SVGAGI (reference sequence). Trimming took off 6 bases at V and 4 bases at J, with 15 bases between the two ends. CDR3 length equals 15 residues. The CDR3: CASSDGGQDNEKLFF. CDR3 DNA: TGTGCCAGCAGCGACGGGGGGCAAGATAATGAAAAACTGTTTTTT.

This clone was detected only once. The J gene is TRBJ1-3, the V gene TRBV7-8, with D possibly matching TRBD1 (6 bases). The CDR3 runs 14 residues. V lost 5 bases to trimming and J lost 4 bases, with 12 bases between them. The germline V gene has CDR1 SGHVS and CDR2 FQNEAQ. The DNA for the CDR3 is TGTGCCAGCAGCCCCCGGGACACGGGAAACACCATATATTTT. Protein: CASSPRDTGNTIYF. Using reference TRBV7-8 and TRBJ1-3 for the parts outside the CDR3, the full variable domain is GAGVSQSPRYKVAKRGQDVALRCDPISGHVSLFWYQQALGQGPEFLTYFQNEAQLDKSGLPSDRFFAERPEGSVSTLKIQRTQQEDSAVYLCASSPRDTGNTIYFGEGSWLTVV.

This clone turned up a few times. The chain combines TRBV5-1 with TRBJ1-5; D perhaps matches TRBD1 (5 bases). Trimming took off 7 bases at V and 3 bases at J, with 14 bases between the two ends. Germline loops: CDR1 SGHRS, CDR2 YFSETQ. The CDR3 sequence is 14 residues long. CDR3: CASRDDSPNQPQHF. The CDR3 DNA follows: TGCGCCAGCCGCGACGACAGTCCCAATCAGCCCCAGCATTTT.

The V and J genes are TRBV18 and TRBJ1-4, with 7 nucleotides matching TRBD1. The junction had 10 bases not matched to a gene; V was cut back by 0 bases and J by 0 bases. CDR1 and CDR2 (germline): KGHSH, LQKENI. The CDR3 loop spans 19 amino acids. DNA of the CDR3: TGTGCCAGCTCACCACCCACTTCCGGGACAGCCTCAACTAATGAAAAACTGTTTTTT. Translating gives CASSPPTSGTASTNEKLFF.